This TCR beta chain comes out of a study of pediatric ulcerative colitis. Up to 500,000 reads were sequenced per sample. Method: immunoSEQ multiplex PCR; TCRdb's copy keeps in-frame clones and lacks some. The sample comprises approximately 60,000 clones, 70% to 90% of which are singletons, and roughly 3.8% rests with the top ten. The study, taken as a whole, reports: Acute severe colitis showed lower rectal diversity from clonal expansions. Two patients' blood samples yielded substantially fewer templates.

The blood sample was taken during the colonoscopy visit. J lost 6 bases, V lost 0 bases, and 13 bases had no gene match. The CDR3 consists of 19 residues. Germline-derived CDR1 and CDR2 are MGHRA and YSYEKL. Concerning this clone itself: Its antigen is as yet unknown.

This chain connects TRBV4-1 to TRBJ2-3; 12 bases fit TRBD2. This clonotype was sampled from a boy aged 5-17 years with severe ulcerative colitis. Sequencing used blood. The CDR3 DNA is TGCGCCAGCAGCCAAGATTGGCTAGCGGGAGGGTTTGTTTGGGATACGCAGTATTTT. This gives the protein CASSQDWLAGGFVWDTQYF.